Each of the 10 T cell receptor beta chains below was sequenced from the same sample in a study of T cell changes during pregnancy in multiple sclerosis. Produced via immunoSEQ multiplex PCR; TCRdb's table is partial and in-frame only. The sample carries some 38,000 clones, 88% recorded once. The sequenced sample was CD8+ T cells from peripheral blood mononuclear cells, obtained in the third trimester of pregnancy. The receptors here all came from a female donor with multiple sclerosis, enrolled in a pregnancy study.

This CDR3 is CASSLVTGGGDEKLFF. In nucleotides, the CDR3 is TGTGCCAGCAGTTTAGTTACGGGGGGAGGGGATGAAAAACTGTTTTTT. The genes are TRBV28 and TRBJ1-4; D perhaps matches TRBD1 (5 bases). The ends were cut back, 2 bases at V and 6 bases at J, with 16 bases in the middle. Germline CDR1 is MDHEN and CDR2 is SYDVKM. CDR3 length: 16 amino acids.

The chain recombines TRBV27 with TRBJ1-6; 7 bases map to TRBD1. V trimming: 5 bases; J trimming: 7 bases; junction bases outside the gene matches: 8. This CDR3 is built from 15 residues. CDR1 is MNHEY, CDR2 SMNVEV, per germline (reference sequence). The CDR3 is CASSLAETGNSPLHF. CDR3 DNA sequence: TGTGCCAGCAGTCTCGCGGAGACAGGGAATTCACCCCTCCACTTT.

This chain uses TRBV4-1 with TRBJ1-2; D unclear. The CDR3 loop spans 15 amino acids. The germline V and J ends were trimmed by 0 bases and 5 bases, with 13 bases remaining between them. In germline, CDR1 is MGHRA, CDR2 YSYEKL. The CDR3 loop reads CASSQDSKVFYGYTF. The CDR3 nucleotides read TGCGCCAGCAGCCAAGATAGCAAGGTGTTTTATGGCTACACCTTC.

The CDR3, as DNA: TGTGCCATCAGTGAGTCGACAGACACGAGGGGGTCCCCCACAACTAATGAAAAACTGTTTTTT. Amino acid sequence: CAISESTDTRGSPTTNEKLFF. The chain combines TRBV10-3 with TRBJ1-4; D is perhaps TRBD1 (6 bases). Per the germline V gene, CDR1 is ENHRY and CDR2 is SYGVKD. The CDR3 totals 21 residues. The V and J ends lost 0 bases and 0 bases respectively, with 23 bases between them.

The chain links TRBV30 to TRBJ1-1, with D tentatively TRBD1 (5 bases). The CDR3 is made up of 15 amino acids. Germline CDR1 reads GTSNPN; CDR2 reads SVGIG (reference sequence). V was clipped by 3 bases and J by 3 bases, with 17 bases between them. This CDR3 is CAWSPPWQGYTEAFF. The CDR3 DNA is TGTGCCTGGAGCCCTCCCTGGCAGGGTTACACTGAAGCTTTCTTT.

CDR3: CSVVEHEQFF. In DNA, the CDR3 is TGCAGCGTTGTTGAACACGAGCAGTTCTTC. The rearrangement links TRBV29-1 to TRBJ2-1, with no clear D. Germline CDR1 and CDR2: SQVTM and ANQGSEA. The V gene lost 4 bases and the J gene lost 10 bases, with 8 bases spanning the gap. This CDR3 comprises 10 residues.

V usage is TRBV4-1 and J usage is TRBJ1-5; D might be TRBD1 (6 bases). The V end was cut by 4 bases, the J end by 9 bases, with 16 bases between. CDR1 and CDR2 (germline): MGHRA, YSYEKL. The CDR3 is 14 residues long. CDR3 bases: TGCGCCAGCAGCCCGACCTTAACAGGGATGCCCCAGCATTTT. Its translation: CASSPTLTGMPQHF.

This sequence joins TRBV4-3 and TRBJ1-2; 8 nucleotides agree with TRBD1. The CDR3 is made up of 18 amino acids. Per the germline V gene, CDR1 is LGHNA and CDR2 is YSLEER. Trimming cost V 0 bases and J 1 base; bases outside gene matches: 10. CDR3 DNA sequence: TGCGCCAGCAGCCAAGATATTACAGGGGGATTGGGTAACTATGGCTACACCTTC. Encoded protein: CASSQDITGGLGNYGYTF.

J is TRBJ2-1 and V is TRBV10-3; a weak D match, TRBD1 (5 bases). The germline V gene has CDR1 ENHRY and CDR2 SYGVKD. There are 16 residues in the CDR3. The germline V and J ends were trimmed by 0 bases and 3 bases, with 12 bases remaining between them. This chain's CDR3 is CAISESNRQNYNEQFF. CDR3 sequence (DNA): TGTGCCATCAGTGAGTCGAACAGGCAAAACTACAATGAGCAGTTCTTC.

The V call is TRBV19, the J call TRBJ2-5; maybe TRBD1 (6 bases). This CDR3 is built from 11 residues. Trimming stripped 1 base from V and 13 bases from J, with 10 bases between. Germline values: CDR1 LNHDA, CDR2 SQIVND (reference sequence). CDR3 amino acids: CASSIGDTRYF. CDR3 sequence (DNA): TGTGCCAGTAGTATAGGGGACACGCGGTACTTC.